This T cell receptor beta chain was sequenced in a study of CD8 T cells in Susac syndrome. The CDR3 loop spans 14 amino acids. CDR1 and CDR2 from the germline V gene are SNHLY and FYNNEI. J lost 5 bases, V lost 4 bases, and 4 bases had no gene match. The multiple sclerosis controls were treatment-naive patients, and their relapsing-remitting disease was stable or active. The authors negatively isolated CD8+ and CD4+ T cells and FACS-enriched TEMRA cells. Random hexamers were used to reverse transcribe 0.5 to 1 ug of RNA. immunoSEQ multiplex PCR amplified TCR beta CDR3 across 54 Vbeta, 13 Jbeta. TCRdb passed the immunoSEQ multiplex PCR reads through MiXCR, listing each CDR3 protein once. Here the sample spans a few hundred thousand distinct CDR3 sequences, 85% being singletons.

This TCR was recovered from a human donor with multiple sclerosis. Specimen: CD8+ T cells from PBMCs. This chain links TRBV2 with TRBJ1-2; 10 positions match TRBD1. This chain's CDR3 is CASSGTGGGYGYTF. In nucleotides, the CDR3 is TGTGCCAGCAGTGGGACAGGGGGAGGTTATGGCTACACCTTC.